This TCR beta chain derives from a study of T cells after posttransplantation cyclophosphamide. This table comes from immunoSEQ multiplex PCR, and its TCRdb copy is limited to in-frame clones, with some not included. Of 45,000 to 65,000 clones listed, about 86% were seen once; the top ten hold around 2.8%. With regard to this clone: The antigen is unknown.

V lost 4 bases, J lost 5 bases, and 21 bases lay in between. The CDR3 sequence is 16 residues long. Looked up from germline, CDR1 is SGHNT and CDR2 is YYREEE (reference sequence). General study results and limits: TRB overlap between skin or GI tissue T cells and blood was limited. Recipient CMV seropositivity and CMV reactivation strongly tracked TRB clonality. Later blood repertoires were often dominated by clones from the donor CD8+ memory compartment.

What was sequenced was PBMCs. The receptor was isolated from a man between 25 and 39 years old with a blood cancer, CMV-positive, and with a related stem cell donor. The V and J genes are TRBV5-4 and TRBJ1-2; D is ambiguous. The CDR3 region is CASSPDVGRSPYGYTF. The CDR3 coding sequence is TGTGCCAGCAGCCCCGATGTCGGTCGCTCTCCTTATGGCTACACCTTC.